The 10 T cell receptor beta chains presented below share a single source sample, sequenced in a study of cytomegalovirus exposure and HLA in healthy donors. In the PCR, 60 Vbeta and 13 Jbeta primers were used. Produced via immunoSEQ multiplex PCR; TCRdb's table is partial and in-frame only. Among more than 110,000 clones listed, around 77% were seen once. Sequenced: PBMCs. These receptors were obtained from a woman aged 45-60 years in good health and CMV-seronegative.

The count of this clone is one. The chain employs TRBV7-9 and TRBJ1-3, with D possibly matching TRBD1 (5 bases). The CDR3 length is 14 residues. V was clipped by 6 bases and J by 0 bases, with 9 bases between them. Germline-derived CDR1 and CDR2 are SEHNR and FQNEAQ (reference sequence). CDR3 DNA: TGTGCCAGCAGGGGGGGAAGCTCTGGAAACACCATATATTTT. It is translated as CASRGGSSGNTIYF. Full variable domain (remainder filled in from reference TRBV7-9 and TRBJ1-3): DTGVSQNPRHKITKRGQNVTFRCDPISEHNRLYWYRQTLGQGPEFLTYFQNEAQLEKSRLLSDRFSAERPKGSFSTLEIQRTEQGDSAMYLCASRGGSSGNTIYFGEGSWLTVV.

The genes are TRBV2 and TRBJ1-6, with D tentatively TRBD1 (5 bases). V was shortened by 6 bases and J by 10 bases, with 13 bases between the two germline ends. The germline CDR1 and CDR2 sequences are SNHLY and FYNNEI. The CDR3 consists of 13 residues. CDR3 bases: TGTGCCAGCAGGCGGGGGGTAAGCTCACCCCTCCACTTT. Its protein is CASRRGVSSPLHF.

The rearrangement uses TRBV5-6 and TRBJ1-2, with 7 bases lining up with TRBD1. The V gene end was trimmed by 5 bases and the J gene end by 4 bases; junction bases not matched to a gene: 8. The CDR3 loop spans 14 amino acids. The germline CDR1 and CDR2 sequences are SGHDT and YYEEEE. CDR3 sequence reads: CASRSGTVSYGYTF. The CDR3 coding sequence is TGTGCCAGCAGATCCGGGACAGTAAGCTATGGCTACACCTTC.

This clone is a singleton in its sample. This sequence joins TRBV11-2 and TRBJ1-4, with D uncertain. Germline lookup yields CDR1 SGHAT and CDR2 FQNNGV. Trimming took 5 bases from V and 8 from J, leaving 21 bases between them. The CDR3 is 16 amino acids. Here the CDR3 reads CASSGPEGWKLEKLFF. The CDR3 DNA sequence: TGTGCCAGCAGCGGGCCAGAGGGATGGAAATTGGAAAAACTGTTTTTT.

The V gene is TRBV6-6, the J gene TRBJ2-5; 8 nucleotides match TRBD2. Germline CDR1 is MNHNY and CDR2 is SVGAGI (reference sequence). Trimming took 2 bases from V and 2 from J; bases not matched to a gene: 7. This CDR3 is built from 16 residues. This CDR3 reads CASSYKAGASQETQYF. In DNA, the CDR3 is TGTGCCAGCAGTTACAAAGCGGGGGCTTCTCAAGAGACCCAGTACTTC.

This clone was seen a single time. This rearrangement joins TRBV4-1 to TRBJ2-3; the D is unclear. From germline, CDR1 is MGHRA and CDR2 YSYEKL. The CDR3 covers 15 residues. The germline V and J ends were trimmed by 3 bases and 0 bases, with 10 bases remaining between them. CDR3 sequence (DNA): TGCGCCAGCAGCCAGGTAGAGACTAGCACAGATACGCAGTATTTT. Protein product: CASSQVETSTDTQYF.

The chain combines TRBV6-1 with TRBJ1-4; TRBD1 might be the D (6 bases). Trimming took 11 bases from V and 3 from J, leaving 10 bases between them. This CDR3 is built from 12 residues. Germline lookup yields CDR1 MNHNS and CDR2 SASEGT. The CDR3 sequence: CAGRTANEKLFF. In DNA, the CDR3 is TGTGCCGGTCGGACAGCTAATGAAAAACTGTTTTTT.

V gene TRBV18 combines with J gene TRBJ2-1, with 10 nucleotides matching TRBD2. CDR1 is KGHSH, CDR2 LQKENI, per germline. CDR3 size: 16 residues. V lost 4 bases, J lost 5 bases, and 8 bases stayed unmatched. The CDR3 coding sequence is TGTGCCAGCTCACGAGTAGGTAGCGGGGGGAACAATGAGCAGTTCTTC. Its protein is CASSRVGSGGNNEQFF. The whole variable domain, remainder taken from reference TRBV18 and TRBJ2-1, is NAGVMQNPRHLVRRRGQEARLRCSPMKGHSHVYWYRQLPEEGLKFMVYLQKENIIDESGMPKERFSAEFPKEGPSILRIQQVVRGDSAAYFCASSRVGSGGNNEQFFGPGTRLTVL.

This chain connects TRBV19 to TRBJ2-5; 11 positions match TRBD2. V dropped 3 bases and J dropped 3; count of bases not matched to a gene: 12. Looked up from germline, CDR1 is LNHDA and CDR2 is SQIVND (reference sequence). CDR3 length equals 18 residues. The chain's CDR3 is CASSIDTPSGGPEETQYF. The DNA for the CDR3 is TGTGCCAGTAGTATTGATACGCCTAGCGGGGGGCCAGAAGAGACCCAGTACTTC.

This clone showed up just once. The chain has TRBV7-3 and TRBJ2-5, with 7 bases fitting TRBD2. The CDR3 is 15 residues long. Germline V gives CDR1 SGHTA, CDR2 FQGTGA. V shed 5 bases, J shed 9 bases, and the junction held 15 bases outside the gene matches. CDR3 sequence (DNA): TGTGCCAGCAGCCCTAGTGGGGGGGTAGTCGAGGCCCAGTACTTC. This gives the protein CASSPSGGVVEAQYF.